The 23 T cell receptor beta chains below come from one sample, sequenced in a study of blood T cells in healthy people across ages. Together with a sample-barcoded 5' primer, a J-beta primer mix was included in a second PCR lasting 7 to 11 cycles. TCRdb fed the 5' RACE reads into MiXCR, producing one record per CDR3 protein. Of 750,000 to 850,000 distinct CDR3 sequences listed, 20% to 30% are singletons. The sample was also linked to a second study, of T cells of mothers and their children.

Sequenced: blood. The source is a boy aged 5 to 17 in good health.

The genes are TRBV24-1 and TRBJ2-7, with D uncertain. V lost 4 bases and J 4 bases, leaving 7 bases between the germline ends. Per germline, CDR1 KGHDR and CDR2 SFDVKD. The CDR3 is 12 amino acids. In DNA form, the CDR3 reads TGTGCCACCAGTGACGGTTCGTACGAGCAGTACTTC. It specifies CATSDGSYEQYF.

This sequence joins TRBV7-2 and TRBJ1-6; D is undetermined. The V gene's germline CDR1 is SGHTA and CDR2 FQGNSA. Trimming shortened V by 1 base and J by 3 bases, and 13 bases separated the two germline ends. The CDR3 extends over 17 amino acids. The CDR3 region is CASSLVGRVSYNSPLHF. DNA of the CDR3: TGTGCCAGCAGCTTAGTCGGGAGGGTGAGCTATAATTCACCCCTCCACTTT.

This clonotype was counted a few times. The chain combines TRBV29-1 with TRBJ1-2; D perhaps matches TRBD1 (6 bases). V was trimmed by 7 bases and J by 4 bases, leaving 16 bases between them. The CDR3 is 13 amino acids. CDR1 and CDR2 (germline): SQVTM, ANQGSEA. The CDR3 protein is CSATQQGSYGYTF. CDR3 bases: TGCAGCGCCACCCAACAGGGCTCCTATGGCTACACCTTC.

This clonotype was found a few times. The chain employs TRBV28 and TRBJ2-3; possibly TRBD2 for D (6 bases). CDR3 size: 15 residues. The V end lost 4 bases, the J end lost 0 bases, and 11 bases lay between the germline ends. Germline CDR1 MDHEN, CDR2 SYDVKM. CDR3 protein: CASSSLSGSTDTQYF. CDR3 sequence (DNA): TGTGCCAGCAGTTCCCTAAGCGGGAGCACAGATACGCAGTATTTT.

This chain links TRBV29-1 with TRBJ2-1; 8 nucleotides agree with TRBD1. In germline, CDR1 is SQVTM, CDR2 ANQGSEA. This CDR3 spans 12 amino acids. V gave up 6 bases and J gave up 5 bases; unmatched junction bases: 3. This CDR3 reads CSVTTGDNEQFF. CDR3 DNA: TGCAGCGTCACGACAGGGGACAATGAGCAGTTCTTC.

Concerning this clonotype itself: A read error may produce the germline difference seen at one junction end. The chain combines TRBV28 with TRBJ2-5, with D possibly matching TRBD2 (5 bases). This CDR3 region has 12 residues. Germline values: CDR1 MDHEN, CDR2 SYDVKM. The CDR3 bases are TGTGCCAGCAACCTACCCGGACGGAGGACGGCATTC. This sequence encodes CASNLPGRRTAF.

This chain links TRBV14 with TRBJ1-2; weak D call: TRBD1 (5 bases). V was pared by 6 bases and J by 7 bases, with 15 bases between. The CDR3 spans 13 residues. Germline CDR1 and CDR2: SGHDN and FVKESK. CDR3 nucleotides: TGTGCCAGCAGTCGTGTAGGGGTTGTTGGCTACACCTTC. This gives the protein CASSRVGVVGYTF.

This clonotype was seen a few times. This sequence joins TRBV20-1 and TRBJ2-7; 10 bases match TRBD2. The V gene end was trimmed by 6 bases and the J gene end by 3 bases; junction bases not matched to a gene: 14. The CDR3 consists of 16 residues. CDR1 is DFQATT and CDR2 is SNEGSKA in the germline V gene (reference sequence). As DNA, the CDR3 is TGCAGTGCAACCTCTAGCGGGAGATCTCTCATCTACGAGCAGTACTTC. The encoded protein is CSATSSGRSLIYEQYF.

The rearrangement links TRBV19 to TRBJ1-2, with D possibly being TRBD1 (6 bases). This CDR3 has 13 residues. V gave up 5 bases and J gave up 4 bases, with 11 bases separating them. CDR1 LNHDA and CDR2 SQIVND come from the germline V gene (reference sequence). CDR3 coding DNA: TGTGCCAGTAGTTCTCAGGGGACCTATGGCTACACCTTC. As protein: CASSSQGTYGYTF.

CDR3 region: CATSESFSTSTDTQYF. As DNA, the CDR3 is TGTGCCACCAGTGAATCTTTCTCGACTAGCACAGATACGCAGTATTTT. This chain links TRBV24-1 with TRBJ2-3; D gene unclear. Germline values: CDR1 KGHDR, CDR2 SFDVKD. The CDR3 runs to 16 residues. The V gene lost 4 bases and the J gene lost 0 bases, with 13 bases spanning the gap.

CDR3 amino acids: CSATTGAGEQFF. In DNA form, the CDR3 reads TGCAGTGCTACGACAGGGGCTGGTGAGCAGTTCTTC. The chain carries TRBV20-1 and TRBJ2-5; TRBD1 aligns across 8 bases. TRBJ2-1 explains the end of the DNA better; the J call may be wrong. The CDR3 is made up of 12 amino acids. CDR1 DFQATT and CDR2 SNEGSKA come from the germline V gene (reference sequence).

A few counts support this clonotype. This chain joins TRBV28 and TRBJ2-1; TRBD1 agrees at 7 bases. The length of the CDR3 is 16 residues. V lost 5 bases to trimming and J lost 13 bases; unmatched junction nucleotides: 20. Germline V gives CDR1 MDHEN, CDR2 SYDVKM. The CDR3 DNA reads TGTGCCAGCAGTCCCAGTCCAAAGGGGGCTGAGAATAACCAGTTCTTC. It specifies CASSPSPKGAENNQFF.

The CDR3 reads CASAQTGGPQPQHF. DNA of the CDR3: TGTGCCAGCGCACAAACCGGAGGGCCCCAGCCCCAGCATTTT. The chain carries TRBV6-1 and TRBJ1-5; no clear D. CDR3 length: 14 amino acids. Germline values: CDR1 MNHNS, CDR2 SASEGT. The V end lost 8 bases, the J end lost 7 bases, and 18 bases lay between the germline ends.

This clonotype was counted only a few times. The V call is TRBV27, the J call TRBJ2-2, with 10 bases lining up with TRBD1. CDR3 length equals 15 residues. The trim removed 3 bases at V and 4 bases at J, leaving 2 bases unmatched. Germline V CDR1 and CDR2: MNHEY, SMNVEV (reference sequence). The CDR3 reads CASSLWTGGTGELFF. CDR3 DNA sequence: TGTGCCAGCAGTTTGTGGACAGGGGGCACCGGGGAGCTGTTTTTT.

In its sample, this clonotype was seen a few times. The V call is TRBV5-6, the J call TRBJ1-2, with 10 bases that match TRBD1. Germline CDR1 and CDR2: SGHDT and YYEEEE. After removal of 6 bases from V and 8 bases from J, the junction contained 10 bases not matched to a gene. CDR3 size: 14 residues. The CDR3 DNA reads as TGTGCCAGCATCCGAGACAGGGGGCCGAGCGGCTACACCTTC. Translated: CASIRDRGPSGYTF.

This sequence joins TRBV29-1 and TRBJ2-6; D gene unclear. The V gene's germline CDR1 is SQVTM and CDR2 ANQGSEA. The CDR3 loop spans 12 amino acids. Trimming shortened V by 4 bases and J by 9 bases, and 10 bases separated the two germline ends. CDR3 sequence reads: CSVVSHSNVLTF. The CDR3, as DNA: TGCAGCGTTGTATCTCACAGCAACGTCCTGACTTTC.

The chain employs TRBV14 and TRBJ2-2; the D is unclear. Trimming shortened V by 1 base and J by 8 bases, and 8 bases separated the two germline ends. This CDR3 comprises 13 residues. CDR1 and CDR2 from the germline V gene are SGHDN and FVKESK. CDR3 amino acids: CASSQVVTGELFF. DNA of the CDR3: TGTGCCAGCAGCCAAGTGGTAACTGGGGAGCTGTTTTTT.

This clonotype was recorded a few times. The V gene is TRBV28, the J gene TRBJ2-1; D is unresolved. CDR3 size: 14 residues. Germline V gives CDR1 MDHEN, CDR2 SYDVKM. Trimming shortened V by 7 bases and J by 6 bases, and 16 bases separated the two germline ends. The CDR3 nucleotides read TGTGCCAGCAATTCCCAAACCCCTTCCAATGAGCAGTTCTTC. Amino acid sequence: CASNSQTPSNEQFF.

This clonotype turned up a few times. This chain joins TRBV6-1 and TRBJ2-5, with 10 bases matching TRBD2. The DNA end is a closer match to TRBJ2-1, so the J assignment may be wrong. The CDR3 spans 17 residues. The germline V gene encodes CDR1 MNHNS and CDR2 SASEGT. In DNA, the CDR3 is TGTGCCAGCCTCCTAACGGGTCAGCGGGGGGGATACAATGAGCAGTTCTTC. Translated: CASLLTGQRGGYNEQFF.

The chain recombines TRBV7-8 with TRBJ1-4; D is unresolved. V gave up 3 bases and J gave up 4 bases, with 9 bases separating them. The CDR3 runs 14 residues. Per germline, CDR1 SGHVS and CDR2 FQNEAQ. The chain's CDR3 is CASSLRAFNEKLFF. The DNA of the CDR3 is TGTGCCAGCAGCTTGAGGGCGTTTAATGAAAAACTGTTTTTT.

The chain joins TRBV20-1 to TRBJ2-5; D call uncertain. The end of the DNA is better explained by TRBJ2-7, so the J call may be wrong. The CDR3 spans 15 residues. Germline lookup yields CDR1 DFQATT and CDR2 SNEGSKA (reference sequence). Here the CDR3 reads CSARGWSRILYEQYF. For the CDR3, the DNA is TGCAGTGCTAGAGGGTGGAGCAGGATCCTTTACGAGCAGTACTTC.

Worth noting for this clonotype: One end of the junction varies from germline; a read error may be responsible. This chain links TRBV6-2 or TRBV6-3 with TRBJ2-1, with 9 bases lining up with TRBD2. Germline-derived CDR1 and CDR2 are MNHEY and SVGEGT. The CDR3 is made up of 18 amino acids. CDR3 in DNA: TGTGCCAGCAGTTACCGGTTAGATAGCGGGAGCTCCTACGATGAGCAGTTCTTC. Residues: CASSYRLDSGSSYDEQFF.

The chain is built from TRBV5-1 and TRBJ1-4, with TRBD1 identical over 12 bases. This CDR3 comprises 18 residues. Trimming cost V 5 bases and J 4 bases; bases outside gene matches: 12. Germline V lookup: CDR1 SGHRS, CDR2 YFSETQ. The DNA for the CDR3 is TGCGCCAGCAGTACCGGGACAGGGGGCTCCGCAATTAATGAAAAACTGTTTTTT. It translates to CASSTGTGGSAINEKLFF.